A selection of T cell receptor beta chains follows, all from one sample in a study of cytomegalovirus exposure and HLA in healthy donors. The table came from immunoSEQ multiplex PCR; TCRdb's copy has only in-frame clones and leaves some out. The sample records about 140,000 clones, roughly 70% being singletons. The sample consisted of PBMCs. The receptors were sampled from a man aged 25-40 years in good health and CMV-seropositive. Each CDR3 is given with its conserved first and last residue. The order of the fields is V gene, clone size, J gene, CDR3 protein. The listing skips clone size in some rows; elsewhere it reads once, few, many or a size class.

>TRBV28|.|TRBJ2-5
CASSSSGGETQYF
>TRBV5-1|.|TRBJ1-5
CASSLSGGGNQPQHF
>TRBV9|.|TRBJ2-3
CASETGGSDTQYF
>TRBV19|.|TRBJ1-1
CASKGQGTEAFF
>TRBV10-1|.|TRBJ1-1
CASSEGRLNTEAFF
>TRBV9|.|TRBJ1-4
CASSGGTGGFEKLFF
>TRBV6-5|.|TRBJ1-1
CASSYSQGKGAFF
>TRBV5-6|few|TRBJ1-4
CASSIIQRAAEKLFF
>TRBV30|.|TRBJ2-3
CAWSPPSTSGARDTQYF
>TRBV5-1|.|TRBJ2-3
CASSLQGLLDTQYF
>TRBV10-2|.|TRBJ2-7
CASSDPGTSYEQYF
>TRBV27|.|TRBJ1-1
CASSVDRGYTEAFF
>TRBV5-6|few|TRBJ2-7
CASSLRRNYEQYF
>TRBV7-6|once|TRBJ2-7
CASSPGTSAGQQYF
>TRBV30|.|TRBJ1-1
CAWSRGRDTEAFF
>TRBV28|.|TRBJ2-3
CASSFPGQGDTQYF
>TRBV9|.|TRBJ2-2
CASSSPPAGIDTGELFF
>TRBV19|.|TRBJ1-1
CASSIRGQGREAFF
>TRBV7-9|.|TRBJ2-3
CASSLTPVSSTDTQYF
>TRBV19|.|TRBJ1-2
CASRTPGRGTGSSNYGYTF
>TRBV28|.|TRBJ1-2
CASRSAYGYTF
>TRBV4-1|.|TRBJ1-3
CASSHPTADSGNTIYF
>TRBV6-5|.|TRBJ2-5
CASSFLGQGKETQYF
>TRBV5-1|.|TRBJ2-4
CASSATGQKNIQYF
>TRBV5-1|.|TRBJ1-4
CASSRRQGDEKLFF
>TRBV5-6|.|TRBJ2-5
CASSGEGGQDKETQYF
>TRBV9|.|TRBJ2-2
CASSVATRGSTGELFF
>TRBV2|once|TRBJ2-7
CASQVTKSYEQYF
>TRBV6-1|.|TRBJ1-5
CASSPGTSNQPQHF
>TRBV13|few|TRBJ2-2
CASKRGRLTGELFF
>TRBV19|.|TRBJ1-2
CASAGGASANYGYTF
>TRBV5-6|once|TRBJ1-2
CASSFSGNYGYTF
>TRBV11-2|.|TRBJ2-1
CASSLDTPPVEQFF
>TRBV5-8|.|TRBJ2-7
CASSLGRPGLGTYEQYF
>TRBV5-8|.|TRBJ2-3
CASSLGQGRTDTQYF
>TRBV5-4|.|TRBJ2-1
CASSPRDFYNEQFF
>TRBV5-1|.|TRBJ1-4
CASSLGGQGGEKLFF
>TRBV4-1|.|TRBJ1-1
CASSQGQERNTEAFF
>TRBV4-1|.|TRBJ2-1
CASSRGEGYNEQFF
>TRBV28|once|TRBJ1-1
CASKGGNTEAFF
>TRBV2|few|TRBJ1-5
CASSGQISNQPQHF
>TRBV7-7|.|TRBJ2-2
CASSSSPNTGELFF
>TRBV19|.|TRBJ2-7
CASSNWGLAGEEQYF
>TRBV5-4|few|TRBJ2-1
CASQNTISNEQFF